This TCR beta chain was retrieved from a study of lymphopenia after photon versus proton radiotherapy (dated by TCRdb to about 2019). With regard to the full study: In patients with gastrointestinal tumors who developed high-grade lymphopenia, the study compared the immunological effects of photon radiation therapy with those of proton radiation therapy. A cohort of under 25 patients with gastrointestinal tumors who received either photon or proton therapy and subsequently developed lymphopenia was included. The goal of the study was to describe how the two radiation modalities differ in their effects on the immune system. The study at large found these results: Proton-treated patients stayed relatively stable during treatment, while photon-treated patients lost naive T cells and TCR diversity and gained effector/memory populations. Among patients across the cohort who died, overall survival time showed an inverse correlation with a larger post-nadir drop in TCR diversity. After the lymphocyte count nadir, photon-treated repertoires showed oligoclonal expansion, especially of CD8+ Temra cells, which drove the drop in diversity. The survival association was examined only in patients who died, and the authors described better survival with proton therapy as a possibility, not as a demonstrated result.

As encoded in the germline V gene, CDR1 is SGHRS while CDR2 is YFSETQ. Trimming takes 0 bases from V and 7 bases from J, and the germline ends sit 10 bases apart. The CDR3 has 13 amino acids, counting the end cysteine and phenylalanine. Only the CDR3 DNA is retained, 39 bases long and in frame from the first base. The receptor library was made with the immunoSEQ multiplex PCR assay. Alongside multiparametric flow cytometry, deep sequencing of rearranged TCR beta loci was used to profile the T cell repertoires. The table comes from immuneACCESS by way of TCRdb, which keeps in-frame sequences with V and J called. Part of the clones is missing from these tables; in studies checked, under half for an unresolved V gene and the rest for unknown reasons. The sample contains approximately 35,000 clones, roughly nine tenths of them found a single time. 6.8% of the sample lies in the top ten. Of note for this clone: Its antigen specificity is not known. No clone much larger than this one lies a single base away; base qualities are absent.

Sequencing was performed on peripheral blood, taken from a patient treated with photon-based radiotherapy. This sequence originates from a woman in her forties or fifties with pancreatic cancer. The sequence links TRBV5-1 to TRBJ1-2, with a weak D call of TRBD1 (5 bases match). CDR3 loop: CASSLEDGGGYTF. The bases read TGCGCCAGCAGCTTGGAGGACGGGGGTGGCTACACCTTC.